This TCR beta chain derives from a study of blood T cell repertoires in COVID-19. The wider study: Samples of COVID-19 (acute and convalescent) were obtained from the United States, Italy and Spain.

V dropped 6 bases and J dropped 4 bases, with 9 bases sitting between them. The length of the CDR3 is 13 residues. Using immunoSEQ multiplex PCR, the repertoire was profiled, and TCRdb retains in-frame clones only, with some absent. The repertoire has roughly 350,000 clones, more than 85% of them found once; the top ten carry about 18%. The V call is TRBV12-3 or TRBV12-4, the J call TRBJ1-4; D is possibly TRBD1 (6 bases). The TCR sequence derives from a woman under 40 who had recovered from COVID-19. Specimen: PBMCs or T cells enriched from blood (not recorded which). Written as DNA, the CDR3 is TGTGCCAGCAGCCAGGGGAGTAATGAAAAACTGTTTTTT. Translation gives CASSQGSNEKLFF.